The rows below give T cell receptor beta chains drawn from one sample of a study of T-cell reconstitution after alpha-beta-depleted transplantation in children. One entry per CDR3 protein, called by TCRdb with MiXCR from the PCR reads. The sample yields 500,000 or so distinct CDR3 sequences, 32% seen once. This sample comprised PBMCs from the stem cell graft donor, obtained from the stem cell graft. Every receptor here comes from a human donor who donated a stem cell graft to a child with aplastic anemia. CDR3s include the opening cysteine and the closing phenylalanine or tryptophan. D genes are given only for firm matches. Expanded clones are given a class, and other clones once, few, many or no size at all.

v_call	clone_size	j_call	d_call	cdr3_aa	cdr3_nt
TRBV9	few	TRBJ1-3	TRBD1	CASSAMTGNGNTIYF	TGTGCCAGCAGCGCGATGACAGGGAACGGAAACACCATATATTTT
TRBV28	-	TRBJ1-5	-	CASSLWTNTRHQPQHF	TGTGCCAGCAGTTTATGGACCAACACTCGACATCAGCCCCAGCATTTT
TRBV6-2/TRBV6-3	-	TRBJ1-5	-	CAGGQFNQPQHF	TGTGCCGGTGGACAGTTCAATCAGCCCCAGCATTTT
TRBV6-5	-	TRBJ2-3	-	CASSYSRPGTDTQYF	TGTGCCAGCAGTTACTCGCGTCCCGGCACAGATACGCAGTATTTT
TRBV28	-	TRBJ1-1	-	CASSYPQGRTEAFF	TGTGCCAGCAGTTACCCGCAGGGGCGTACTGAAGCTTTCTTT
TRBV20-1	-	TRBJ1-4	-	CSASPARVSARDRNEKLFF	TGCAGTGCTAGCCCGGCCCGTGTCTCGGCCCGTGATAGGAATGAAAAACTGTTTTTT
TRBV14	-	TRBJ2-1	TRBD2	CASSQQVAGANEQFF	TGTGCCAGCAGCCAGCAGGTAGCGGGTGCCAATGAGCAGTTCTTC
TRBV20-1	-	TRBJ2-7	-	CSANFVGRVSYEQYF	TGCAGTGCCAACTTTGTCGGAAGGGTCTCCTACGAGCAGTACTTC
TRBV4-3	few	TRBJ2-2	TRBD2	CASRPKAGVGTGELFF	TGCGCCAGCAGGCCGAAAGCGGGAGTAGGAACCGGGGAGCTGTTTTTT
TRBV7-3	-	TRBJ2-4	-	CASSLRGDIKNIQYF	TGTGCCAGCAGCTTAAGAGGGGACATCAAAAACATTCAGTACTTC
TRBV10-3	few	TRBJ2-2	TRBD2	CAISEGPSGRVGTGELFF	TGTGCCATCAGTGAAGGGCCTAGCGGGAGGGTTGGCACCGGGGAGCTGTTTTTT
TRBV30	-	TRBJ1-2	-	CAWSGLVPSYGYTF	TGTGCCTGGAGTGGCCTGGTTCCCTCCTATGGCTACACCTTC
TRBV6-2/TRBV6-3	-	TRBJ2-2	TRBD1	CASSYSRGRPSGELFF	TGTGCCAGCAGTTACTCAAGGGGGCGCCCTTCCGGGGAGCTGTTTTTT
TRBV19	few	TRBJ2-5	TRBD1	CASSIAAGQGAQETQYF	TGTGCCAGTAGTATAGCGGCGGGACAGGGGGCCCAAGAGACCCAGTACTTC
TRBV18	few	TRBJ1-3	-	CASSPPGNTIYF	TGTGCCAGCTCACCACCTGGAAACACCATATATTTT
TRBV19	-	TRBJ2-1	TRBD2	CASRGTSGRNVDEQFF	TGTGCCAGTCGAGGGACTAGCGGGAGAAACGTGGATGAGCAGTTCTTC
TRBV20-1	few	TRBJ1-5	-	CSARVRSNQPQHF	TGCAGTGCTAGAGTACGTAGCAATCAGCCCCAGCATTTT
TRBV18	-	TRBJ2-1	TRBD1	CASSPRQGAYNEQFF	TGTGCCAGCAGTCCTCGACAGGGGGCCTACAATGAGCAGTTCTTC
TRBV6-2/TRBV6-3	-	TRBJ2-1	TRBD1	CASSYRTGVYNEQFF	TGTGCCAGCAGTTACCGGACAGGGGTCTACAATGAGCAGTTCTTC
TRBV12-3/TRBV12-4	-	TRBJ2-1	TRBD2	CASSLSASGRRSYNEQFF	TGTGCCAGCAGTTTAAGTGCTAGCGGGAGGCGCTCCTACAATGAGCAGTTCTTC
TRBV6-5	-	TRBJ1-6	-	CASSYLPRERDSPLHF	TGTGCCAGCAGTTACTTGCCCCGGGAGCGGGATTCACCCCTCCACTTT
TRBV12-3/TRBV12-4	-	TRBJ1-1	-	CASSFAWGLNAEAFF	TGTGCCAGCAGTTTTGCGTGGGGTCTGAATGCTGAAGCTTTCTTT
TRBV18	-	TRBJ1-3	-	CASSATGGTEIYF	TGTGCCAGCTCAGCCACCGGAGGGACGGAAATATATTTT
TRBV12-3/TRBV12-4	-	TRBJ2-3	TRBD2	CASSLFGQGVAGGSTDTQYF	TGTGCCAGCAGTTTATTCGGACAGGGAGTAGCGGGAGGGAGCACAGATACGCAGTATTTT
TRBV18	-	TRBJ1-4	-	CASSPPNKQNEKLFF	TGTGCCAGCTCACCACCAAACAAGCAGAATGAAAAACTGTTTTTT
TRBV18	few	TRBJ2-5	-	CASSQSTRETQYF	TGTGCCAGCTCACAATCCACTAGGGAGACCCAGTACTTC
TRBV5-1	-	TRBJ2-3	TRBD2	CASSRGLADSTDTQYF	TGCGCCAGCAGCCGCGGACTAGCGGATAGCACAGATACGCAGTATTTT
TRBV5-4	few	TRBJ2-6	TRBD1	CASSLTGGPFVLTF	TGTGCCAGCAGCTTGACAGGGGGCCCTTTCGTCCTGACTTTC
TRBV29-1	many	TRBJ1-5	-	CSAAFGLSNQPQHF	TGCAGCGCCGCTTTTGGATTAAGCAATCAGCCCCAGCATTTT